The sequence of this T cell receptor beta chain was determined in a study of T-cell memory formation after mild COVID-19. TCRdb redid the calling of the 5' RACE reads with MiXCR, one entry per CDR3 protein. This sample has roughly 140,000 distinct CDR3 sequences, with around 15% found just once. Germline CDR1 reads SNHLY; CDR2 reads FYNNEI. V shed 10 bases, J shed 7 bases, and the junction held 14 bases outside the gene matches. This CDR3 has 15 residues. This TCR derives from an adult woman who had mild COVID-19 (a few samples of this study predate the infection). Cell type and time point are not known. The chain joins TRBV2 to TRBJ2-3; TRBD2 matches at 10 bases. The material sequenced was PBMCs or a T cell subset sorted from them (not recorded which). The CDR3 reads CATGGELAGSYTQYF. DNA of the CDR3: TGTGCCACCGGAGGAGAACTAGCGGGATCGTATACGCAGTATTTT.